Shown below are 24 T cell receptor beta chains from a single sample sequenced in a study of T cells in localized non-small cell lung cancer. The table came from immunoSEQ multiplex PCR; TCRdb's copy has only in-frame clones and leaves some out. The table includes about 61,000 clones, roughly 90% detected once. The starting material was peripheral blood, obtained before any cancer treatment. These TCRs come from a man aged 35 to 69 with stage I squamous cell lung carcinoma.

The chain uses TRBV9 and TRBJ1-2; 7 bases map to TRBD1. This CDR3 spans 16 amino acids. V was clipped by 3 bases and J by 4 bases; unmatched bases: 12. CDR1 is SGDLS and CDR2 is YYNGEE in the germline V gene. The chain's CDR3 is CASSASKTGTLYGYTF. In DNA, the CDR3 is TGTGCCAGCAGCGCCTCCAAGACAGGGACTCTCTATGGCTACACCTTC.

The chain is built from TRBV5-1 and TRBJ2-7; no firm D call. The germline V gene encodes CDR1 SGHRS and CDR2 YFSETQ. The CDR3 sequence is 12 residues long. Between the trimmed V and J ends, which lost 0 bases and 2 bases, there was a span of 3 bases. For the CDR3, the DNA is TGCGCCAGCAGCTTGGCCCCCTACGAGCAGTACTTC. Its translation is CASSLAPYEQYF. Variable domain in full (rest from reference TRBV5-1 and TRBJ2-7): KAGVTQTPRYLIKTRGQQVTLSCSPISGHRSVSWYQQTPGQGLQFLFEYFSETQRNKGNFPGRFSGRQFSNSRSEMNVSTLELGDSALYLCASSLAPYEQYFGPGTRLTVT.

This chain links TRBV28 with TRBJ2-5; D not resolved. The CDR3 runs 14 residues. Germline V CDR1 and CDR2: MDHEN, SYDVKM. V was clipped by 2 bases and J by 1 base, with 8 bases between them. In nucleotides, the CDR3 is TGTGCCAGCAGTTTACGGCAGCCCCAAGAGACCCAGTACTTC. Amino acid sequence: CASSLRQPQETQYF.

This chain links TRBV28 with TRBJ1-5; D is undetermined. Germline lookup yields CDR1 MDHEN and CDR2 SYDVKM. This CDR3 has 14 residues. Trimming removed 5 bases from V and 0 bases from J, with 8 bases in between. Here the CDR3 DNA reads TGTGCCAGCAGTCAGGACGTTAGCAATCAGCCCCAGCATTTT. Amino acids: CASSQDVSNQPQHF.

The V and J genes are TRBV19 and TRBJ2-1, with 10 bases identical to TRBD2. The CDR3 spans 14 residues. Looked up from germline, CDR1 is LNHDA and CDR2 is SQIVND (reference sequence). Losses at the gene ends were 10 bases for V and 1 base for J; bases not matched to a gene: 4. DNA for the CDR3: TGTGCCACCTCTAGCGGGAGTTCCTACAATGAGCAGTTCTTC. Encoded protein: CATSSGSSYNEQFF.

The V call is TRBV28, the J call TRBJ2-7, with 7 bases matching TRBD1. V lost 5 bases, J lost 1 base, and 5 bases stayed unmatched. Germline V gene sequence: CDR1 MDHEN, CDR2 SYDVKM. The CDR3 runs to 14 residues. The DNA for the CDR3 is TGTGCCAGCAGTCGAACGACAGGGTCCTACGAGCAGTACTTC. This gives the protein CASSRTTGSYEQYF.

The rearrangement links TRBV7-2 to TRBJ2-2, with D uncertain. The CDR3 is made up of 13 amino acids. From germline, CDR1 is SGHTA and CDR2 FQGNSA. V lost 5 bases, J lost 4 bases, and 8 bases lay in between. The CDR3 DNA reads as TGTGCCAGCAGCGTAGGTTCCACCGGGGAGCTGTTTTTT. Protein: CASSVGSTGELFF.

The CDR3 region has the DNA TGTGCCAGCAGCCCCAATCCGGGGGGCGAGTATGGCGGGGAGCTGTTTTTT. Translating it yields CASSPNPGGEYGGELFF. The chain couples TRBV7-3 to TRBJ2-2, with D perhaps TRBD2 (7 bases). CDR1 is SGHTA, CDR2 FQGTGA, per germline. The CDR3 contains 17 residues. The germline V and J ends were trimmed by 5 bases and 7 bases, with 23 bases remaining between them.

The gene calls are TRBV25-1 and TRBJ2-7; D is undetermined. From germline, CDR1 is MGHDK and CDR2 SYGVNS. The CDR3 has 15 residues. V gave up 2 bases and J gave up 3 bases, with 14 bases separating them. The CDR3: CASSEAPGAGYEQYF. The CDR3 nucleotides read TGTGCCAGCAGTGAAGCCCCGGGTGCTGGCTACGAGCAGTACTTC.

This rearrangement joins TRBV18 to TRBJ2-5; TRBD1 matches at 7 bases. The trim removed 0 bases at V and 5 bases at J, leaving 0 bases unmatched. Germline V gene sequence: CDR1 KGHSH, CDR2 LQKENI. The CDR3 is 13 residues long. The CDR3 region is CASSPPGGETQYF. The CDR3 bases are TGTGCCAGCTCACCACCAGGGGGCGAGACCCAGTACTTC.

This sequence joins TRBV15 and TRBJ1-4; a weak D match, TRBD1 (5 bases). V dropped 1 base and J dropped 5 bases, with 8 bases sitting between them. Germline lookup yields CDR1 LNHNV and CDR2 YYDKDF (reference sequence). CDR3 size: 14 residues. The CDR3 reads CATSRVGVNEKLFF. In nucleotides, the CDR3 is TGTGCCACCAGCAGAGTGGGGGTCAATGAAAAACTGTTTTTT.

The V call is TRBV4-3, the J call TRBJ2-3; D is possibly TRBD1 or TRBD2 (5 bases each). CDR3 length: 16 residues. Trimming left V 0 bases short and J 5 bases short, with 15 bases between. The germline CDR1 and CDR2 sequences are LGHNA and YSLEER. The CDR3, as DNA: TGCGCCAGCAGCCAAGACAGGGTTCATGAGGGAGATACGCAGTATTTT. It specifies CASSQDRVHEGDTQYF.

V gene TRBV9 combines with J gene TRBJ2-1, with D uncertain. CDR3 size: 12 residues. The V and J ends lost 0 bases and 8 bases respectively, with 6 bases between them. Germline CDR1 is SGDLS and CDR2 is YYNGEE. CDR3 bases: TGTGCCAGCAGCGTAGGCGGTGATGAGCAGTTCTTC. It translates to CASSVGGDEQFF.

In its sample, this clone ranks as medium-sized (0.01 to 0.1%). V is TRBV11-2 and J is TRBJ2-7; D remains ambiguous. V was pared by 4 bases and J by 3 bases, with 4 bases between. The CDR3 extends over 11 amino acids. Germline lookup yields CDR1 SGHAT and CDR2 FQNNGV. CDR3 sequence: CASSSYYEQYF. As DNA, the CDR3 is TGTGCCAGCAGCTCATACTACGAGCAGTACTTC.

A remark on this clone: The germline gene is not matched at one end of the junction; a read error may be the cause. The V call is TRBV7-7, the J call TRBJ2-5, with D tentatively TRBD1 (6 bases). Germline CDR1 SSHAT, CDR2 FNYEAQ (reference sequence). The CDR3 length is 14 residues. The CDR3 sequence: CASSLEQGGETQYF. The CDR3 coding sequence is TGTGCTAGCAGCTTAGAACAGGGTGGAGAGACCCAGTACTTC.

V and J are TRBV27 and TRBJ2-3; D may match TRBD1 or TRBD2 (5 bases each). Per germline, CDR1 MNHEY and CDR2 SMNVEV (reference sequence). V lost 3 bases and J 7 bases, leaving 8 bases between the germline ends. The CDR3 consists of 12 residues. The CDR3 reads CASSLGDHTQYF. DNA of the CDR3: TGTGCCAGCAGTTTGGGGGATCATACGCAGTATTTT.

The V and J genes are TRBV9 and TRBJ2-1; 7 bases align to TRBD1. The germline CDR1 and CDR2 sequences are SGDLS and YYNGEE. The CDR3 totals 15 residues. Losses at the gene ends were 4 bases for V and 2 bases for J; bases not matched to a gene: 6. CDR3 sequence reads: CASSRDSLAYNEQFF. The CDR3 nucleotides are TGTGCCAGCAGCCGGGACAGCCTTGCCTACAATGAGCAGTTCTTC.

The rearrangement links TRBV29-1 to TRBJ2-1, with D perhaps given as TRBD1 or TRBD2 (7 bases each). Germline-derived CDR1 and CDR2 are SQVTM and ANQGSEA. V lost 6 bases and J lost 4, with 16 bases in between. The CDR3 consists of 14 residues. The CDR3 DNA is TGCAGCGTCGCAGGGGGGGTGGTGTACAATGAGCAGTTCTTC. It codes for CSVAGGVVYNEQFF.

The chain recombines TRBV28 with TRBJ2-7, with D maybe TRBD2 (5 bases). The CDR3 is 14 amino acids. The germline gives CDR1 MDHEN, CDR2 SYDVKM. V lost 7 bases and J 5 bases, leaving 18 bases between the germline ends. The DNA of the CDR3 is TGTGCCAGCACCCTGCGGGCAGGTGGAAACGAGCAGTACTTC. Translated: CASTLRAGGNEQYF.

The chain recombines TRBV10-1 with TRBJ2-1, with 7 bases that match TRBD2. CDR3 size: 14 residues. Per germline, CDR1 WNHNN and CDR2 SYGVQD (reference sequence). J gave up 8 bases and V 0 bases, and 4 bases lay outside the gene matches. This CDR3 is CASSESGGSYEQFF. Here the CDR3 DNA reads TGCGCCAGCAGTGAGTCTGGCGGGAGTTATGAGCAGTTCTTC.

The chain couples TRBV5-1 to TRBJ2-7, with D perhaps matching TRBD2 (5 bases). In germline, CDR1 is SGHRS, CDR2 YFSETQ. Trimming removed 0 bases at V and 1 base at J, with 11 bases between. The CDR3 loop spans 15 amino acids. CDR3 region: CASSLGVGGSYEQYF. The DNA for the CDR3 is TGCGCCAGCAGCTTGGGAGTCGGAGGATCCTACGAGCAGTACTTC. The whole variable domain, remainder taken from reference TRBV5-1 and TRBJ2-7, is KAGVTQTPRYLIKTRGQQVTLSCSPISGHRSVSWYQQTPGQGLQFLFEYFSETQRNKGNFPGRFSGRQFSNSRSEMNVSTLELGDSALYLCASSLGVGGSYEQYFGPGTRLTVT.

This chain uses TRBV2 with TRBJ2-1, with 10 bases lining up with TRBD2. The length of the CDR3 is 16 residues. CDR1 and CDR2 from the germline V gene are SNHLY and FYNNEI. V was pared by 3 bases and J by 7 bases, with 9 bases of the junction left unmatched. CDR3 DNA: TGTGCCAGCAGTGATAGGAGCGGGAGGGCCCGGAATGAGCAGTTCTTC. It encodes CASSDRSGRARNEQFF.

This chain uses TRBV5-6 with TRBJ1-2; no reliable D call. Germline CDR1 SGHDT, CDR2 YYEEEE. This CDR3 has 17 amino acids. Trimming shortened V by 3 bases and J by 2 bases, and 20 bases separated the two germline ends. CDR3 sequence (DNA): TGTGCCAGCAGCTCCGATCACCTCGGGCATCCCAACTATGGCTACACCTTC. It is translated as CASSSDHLGHPNYGYTF.

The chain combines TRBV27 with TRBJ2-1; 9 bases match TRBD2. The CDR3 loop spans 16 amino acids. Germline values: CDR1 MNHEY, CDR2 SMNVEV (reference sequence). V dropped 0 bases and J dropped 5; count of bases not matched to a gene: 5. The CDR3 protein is CASSLSRAGGHNEQFF. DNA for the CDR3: TGTGCCAGCAGTTTATCTCGAGCGGGGGGACACAATGAGCAGTTCTTC.